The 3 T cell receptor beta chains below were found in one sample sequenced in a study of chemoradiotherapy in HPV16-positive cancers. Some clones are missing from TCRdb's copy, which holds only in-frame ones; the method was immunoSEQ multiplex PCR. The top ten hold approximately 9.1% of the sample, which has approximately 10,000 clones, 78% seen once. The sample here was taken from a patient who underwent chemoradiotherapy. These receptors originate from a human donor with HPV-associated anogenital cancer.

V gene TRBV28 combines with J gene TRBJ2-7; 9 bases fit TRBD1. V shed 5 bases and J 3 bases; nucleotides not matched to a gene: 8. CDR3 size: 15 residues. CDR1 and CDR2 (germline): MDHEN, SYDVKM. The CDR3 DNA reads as TGTGCCAGCAGTATCCCGACAGGGGGGAACTACGAGCAGTACTTC. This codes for CASSIPTGGNYEQYF.

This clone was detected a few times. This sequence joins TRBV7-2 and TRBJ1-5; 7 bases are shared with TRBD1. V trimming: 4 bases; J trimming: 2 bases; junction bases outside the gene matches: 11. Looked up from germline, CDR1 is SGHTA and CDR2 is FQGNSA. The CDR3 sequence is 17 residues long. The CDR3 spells CASSSTLEGAGNQPQHF. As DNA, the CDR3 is TGTGCCAGCAGCTCAACCCTGGAGGGGGCGGGCAATCAGCCCCAGCATTTT.

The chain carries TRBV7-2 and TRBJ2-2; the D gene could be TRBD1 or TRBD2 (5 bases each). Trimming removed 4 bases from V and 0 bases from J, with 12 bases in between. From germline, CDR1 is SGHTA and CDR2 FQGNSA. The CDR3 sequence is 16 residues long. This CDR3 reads CASSSGRLTNTGELFF. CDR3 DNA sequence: TGTGCCAGCAGCTCGGGACGGCTTACGAACACCGGGGAGCTGTTTTTT.